The 19 T cell receptor beta chains reported below all come from one sample, sequenced in a study of blood T cell repertoires in COVID-19. Libraries were prepared by immunoSEQ multiplex PCR; TCRdb keeps only in-frame clonotypes and omits some of them. The data contain fewer than 200,000 clones, 85% of them seen just once; the ten biggest clones take up around 5%. Material for sequencing was peripheral blood. Receptors originate from a woman in her fifties or sixties with COVID-19, enrolled during active disease.

V usage is TRBV6-1 and J usage is TRBJ1-1; D ambiguous. Trimming stripped 4 bases from V and 3 bases from J, with 18 bases between. Germline V gene lookup returns CDR1 MNHNS and CDR2 SASEGT. This CDR3 region has 16 residues. CDR3 sequence: CASSGGGLGWYTEAFF. DNA for the CDR3: TGTGCCAGCAGTGGAGGTGGTTTAGGTTGGTACACTGAAGCTTTCTTT.

The chain couples TRBV6-4 to TRBJ2-1; weak D call: TRBD1 (6 bases). This CDR3 spans 15 amino acids. V lost 6 bases to trimming and J lost 0 bases, with 12 bases between them. CDR1 is MRHNA, CDR2 SNTAGT, per germline. CDR3 sequence: CASSGQSVSYNEQFF. CDR3 coding DNA: TGTGCCAGCAGCGGACAGAGCGTCTCCTACAATGAGCAGTTCTTC.

The chain carries TRBV3-1 (or the pseudogene TRBV3-2) and TRBJ2-7; possible D gene TRBD2, 7 bases. This CDR3 is built from 17 residues. Germline V gene sequence: CDR1 LGHDT, CDR2 YNNKEL (reference sequence). V was cut by 4 bases and J by 0 bases, with 19 bases left in between. The CDR3 is CASSPIWRGPISYEQYF. The CDR3 bases are TGTGCCAGCAGCCCCATTTGGCGGGGGCCCATCTCCTACGAGCAGTACTTC.

The chain combines TRBV7-2 with TRBJ1-1, with a possible D match to TRBD1 (5 bases). The CDR3 loop spans 15 amino acids. V was clipped by 4 bases and J by 4 bases, with 16 bases between them. CDR1 is SGHTA, CDR2 FQGNSA, per germline. CDR3 DNA: TGTGCCAGCAGCTCTCCCCGGGGGGGGAGCACTGAAGCTTTCTTT. Translated, it gives CASSSPRGGSTEAFF.

The chain couples TRBV30 to TRBJ2-5, with D perhaps matching TRBD2 (7 bases). The germline gives CDR1 GTSNPN, CDR2 SVGIG (reference sequence). Deletions cut 2 bases from V and 2 bases from J, with 12 bases between. The CDR3 is 14 residues long. DNA of the CDR3: TGTGCCTGGAGTCTAGGGGGGGGTCAAGAGACCCAGTACTTC. It translates to CAWSLGGGQETQYF. The full variable domain, its missing parts supplied by reference TRBV30 and TRBJ2-5, is SQTIHQWPATLVQPVGSPLSLECTVEGTSNPNLYWYRQAAGRGLQLLFYSVGIGQISSEVPQNLSASRPQDRQFILSSKKLLLSDSGFYLCAWSLGGGQETQYFGPGTRLLVL.

The chain carries TRBV2 and TRBJ2-5, with D perhaps TRBD1 (6 bases). V was trimmed by 10 bases and J by 5 bases, leaving 14 bases between them. In germline, CDR1 is SNHLY, CDR2 FYNNEI. The CDR3 is 12 residues long. CDR3 bases: TGTGCCACCCGGCAGGGGCGCGAGACCCAGTACTTC. Its translation is CATRQGRETQYF.

The rearrangement joins TRBV19 to TRBJ1-4; weak D call: TRBD1 (5 bases). The CDR3 length is 13 residues. V was clipped by 7 bases and J by 7 bases, with 13 bases between them. Germline CDR1 and CDR2: LNHDA and SQIVND (reference sequence). The CDR3 nucleotides are TGTGCCAGTAATAGTCAGGGCAGTGAAAAACTGTTTTTT. This encodes CASNSQGSEKLFF.

The chain is built from TRBV12-2 and TRBJ1-2; the table's D gene call, TRBD1, was not cross checked with the DNA. TRBV12-2 represents a pseudogene. There are 15 residues in the CDR3. The CDR3 bases are TGTGCAAGTCGCTTAGCCCCAACAGGGTTCGATGGCTACACCTTC. Translation gives CASRLAPTGFDGYTF.

The V and J genes are TRBV28 and TRBJ1-2; TRBD1 agrees at 10 bases. The V and J ends lost 6 bases and 2 bases, in that order; junction bases with no gene match: 6. Looked up from germline, CDR1 is MDHEN and CDR2 is SYDVKM. The CDR3 loop spans 15 amino acids. Here the CDR3 DNA reads TGTGCCAGCAGATTCGACAGGGGGCCAAACTATGGCTACACCTTC. This encodes CASRFDRGPNYGYTF.

This clone appeared once. This chain joins TRBV7-2 and TRBJ1-3; D remains unclear. The V end was cut by 5 bases, the J end by 1 base, with 15 bases between. CDR1 and CDR2 (germline): SGHTA, FQGNSA. There are 16 residues in the CDR3. The CDR3 protein is CASSPPRSGSGNTIYF. Here the CDR3 DNA reads TGTGCCAGCAGCCCCCCCAGATCCGGGTCTGGAAACACCATATATTTT.

The V call is TRBV30, the J call TRBJ2-5; D remains ambiguous. This CDR3 spans 11 amino acids. With 2 bases removed from V and 4 bases from J, the gap between germline ends came to 5 bases. Germline V gene data show CDR1 as GTSNPN and CDR2 as SVGIG (reference sequence). CDR3 DNA: TGTGCCTGGAGTCTTGTAGAGACCCAGTACTTC. Protein sequence: CAWSLVETQYF. Full variable domain (outside the CDR3, taken from reference TRBV30 and TRBJ2-5): SQTIHQWPATLVQPVGSPLSLECTVEGTSNPNLYWYRQAAGRGLQLLFYSVGIGQISSEVPQNLSASRPQDRQFILSSKKLLLSDSGFYLCAWSLVETQYFGPGTRLLVL.

The rearrangement uses TRBV9 and TRBJ1-1, with TRBD1 matching over 10 bases. Losses at the gene ends were 0 bases for V and 3 bases for J; bases not matched to a gene: 14. Germline CDR1 is SGDLS and CDR2 is YYNGEE. There are 19 residues in the CDR3. The CDR3 reads CASSVGQGAVRAGDTEAFF. CDR3 nucleotide sequence: TGTGCCAGCAGCGTAGGACAGGGGGCCGTTAGGGCCGGGGACACTGAAGCTTTCTTT.

The rearrangement uses TRBV6-5 and TRBJ2-1; D perhaps matches TRBD1 (5 bases). This CDR3 has 14 amino acids. Looked up from germline, CDR1 is MNHEY and CDR2 is SVGAGI. V lost 6 bases, J lost 4 bases, and 13 bases lay in between. The CDR3 sequence: CASSPVGHYNEQFF. Written as DNA, the CDR3 is TGTGCCAGCAGCCCAGTGGGGCATTACAATGAGCAGTTCTTC.

The chain is built from TRBV7-2 and TRBJ1-3, with a possible D match to TRBD1 (5 bases). V gave up 0 bases and J gave up 3 bases, with 12 bases separating them. The CDR3 is made up of 16 amino acids. The germline gives CDR1 SGHTA, CDR2 FQGNSA. DNA of the CDR3: TGTGCCAGCAGCTTAGCGGCGGGGACTGTTGGAAACACCATATATTTT. This gives the protein CASSLAAGTVGNTIYF.

The count of this clone is one. CDR3 in DNA: TGTGCCAGCAGCTTGTACCTAGCGGGGCAAGAGACCCAGTACTTC. It specifies CASSLYLAGQETQYF. The J gene is TRBJ2-5, the V gene TRBV5-6; 9 bases fit TRBD2. Germline trimming cut 1 base from V and 2 bases from J; bases unmatched to any gene: 3. This CDR3 region has 15 residues. Germline V gene lookup returns CDR1 SGHDT and CDR2 YYEEEE.

The chain is built from TRBV3-1 (or the pseudogene TRBV3-2) and TRBJ2-7; TRBD2 matches at 8 bases. Germline V gene sequence: CDR1 LGHDT, CDR2 YNNKEL (reference sequence). The CDR3 is made up of 17 amino acids. V trimming: 4 bases; J trimming: 3 bases; junction bases outside the gene matches: 14. CDR3 DNA sequence: TGTGCCAGCAGCCCCTCCGGGGTTTCGGGGGGGTTCTACGAGCAGTACTTC. It specifies CASSPSGVSGGFYEQYF.

This clone occurred once. The chain joins TRBV6-6 to TRBJ1-1; 8 bases agree with TRBD1. V gave up 6 bases and J gave up 1 base; unmatched junction bases: 4. The CDR3 is made up of 14 amino acids. Germline V gene lookup returns CDR1 MNHNY and CDR2 SVGAGI (reference sequence). CDR3 DNA: TGTGCCAGCAGAAACGGACAGGGGAACACTGAAGCTTTCTTT. Translation: CASRNGQGNTEAFF.

V and J are TRBV5-1 and TRBJ1-5; 8 positions match TRBD1. From germline, CDR1 is SGHRS and CDR2 YFSETQ. The CDR3 sequence is 15 residues long. The junction had 7 bases not matched to a gene; V was cut back by 1 base and J by 7 bases. The CDR3 region is CASSLTGGSGQPQHF. CDR3 in DNA: TGCGCCAGCAGCTTGACAGGGGGGTCAGGGCAGCCCCAGCATTTT.

V is TRBV30 and J is TRBJ2-7; 8 bases match TRBD2. Germline trimming cut 2 bases from V and 3 bases from J; bases unmatched to any gene: 3. The CDR3 is 13 amino acids. Germline CDR1 is GTSNPN and CDR2 is SVGIG (reference sequence). The CDR3: CAWSIGTSYEQYF. Here the CDR3 DNA reads TGTGCCTGGAGTATTGGGACTAGCTACGAGCAGTACTTC.